The 10 T cell receptor beta chains below were found in one sample sequenced in a study of T cell responses to AZD1222 COVID-19 vaccine. Profiling relied on immunoSEQ multiplex PCR, and the TCRdb table lists in-frame clones only, not all of them. This sample yields fewer than 130,000 clones, of which roughly 90% are seen a single time; 15% belongs to the top ten. The sequencing used peripheral blood, collected 28 days after the second AZD1222 dose. These receptor sequences come from an adult who received the AZD1222 COVID-19 vaccine.

The chain combines TRBV20-1 with TRBJ2-1; TRBD2 agrees at 12 bases. V lost 3 bases and J lost 0; bases outside the gene matches: 12. The CDR3 runs 19 residues. Germline assignment: CDR1 DFQATT and CDR2 SNEGSKA (reference sequence). The CDR3 DNA reads as TGCAGTGCTAGTTCGAGTGGTTGGACTAGCGGGATCTCCTACAATGAGCAGTTCTTC. Translating it yields CSASSSGWTSGISYNEQFF.

The chain employs TRBV18 and TRBJ1-2; no firm D call. V lost 0 bases, J lost 8 bases, and 10 bases lay in between. Germline lookup yields CDR1 KGHSH and CDR2 LQKENI. CDR3 length: 13 amino acids. This CDR3 reads CASSPPDLWGYTF. Here the CDR3 DNA reads TGTGCCAGCTCACCACCGGACCTATGGGGCTACACCTTC.

As regards this clone: This specimen includes other DNA sequences encoding the same CDR3. The gene calls are TRBV5-1 and TRBJ1-1, with D unclear. CDR1 SGHRS and CDR2 YFSETQ come from the germline V gene. V was clipped by 0 bases and J by 0 bases, with 9 bases between them. The CDR3 runs 15 residues. The CDR3 spells CASSLVAGLNTEAFF. DNA for the CDR3: TGCGCCAGCAGCTTGGTTGCGGGATTGAACACTGAAGCTTTCTTT. Using reference TRBV5-1 and TRBJ1-1 for the parts outside the CDR3, the full variable domain is KAGVTQTPRYLIKTRGQQVTLSCSPISGHRSVSWYQQTPGQGLQFLFEYFSETQRNKGNFPGRFSGRQFSNSRSEMNVSTLELGDSALYLCASSLVAGLNTEAFFGQGTRLTVV.

This chain joins TRBV6-2 or TRBV6-3 and TRBJ2-3, with a tentative D call TRBD2 (6 bases). Germline V CDR1 and CDR2: MNHEY, SVGEGT. The CDR3 is made up of 14 amino acids. V dropped 4 bases and J dropped 6 bases, with 14 bases sitting between them. This chain's CDR3 is CASSSRGSEDTQYF. The CDR3 DNA reads as TGTGCCAGCAGTTCGCGGGGTTCTGAGGATACGCAGTATTTT.

The chain combines TRBV9 with TRBJ1-1; tentative D call: TRBD1 (5 bases). Trimming removed 0 bases at V and 4 bases at J, with 13 bases between. The CDR3 is 15 residues long. Germline V gene sequence: CDR1 SGDLS, CDR2 YYNGEE. CDR3 protein: CASSVGGALTTEAFF. Written as DNA, the CDR3 is TGTGCCAGCAGCGTAGGGGGCGCCTTGACCACTGAAGCTTTCTTT.

V and J are TRBV11-3 and TRBJ2-1; possible D gene TRBD2, 5 bases. CDR3 length: 14 residues. Germline V CDR1 and CDR2: SGHNT, YENEEA. The V gene lost 5 bases and the J gene lost 2 bases, with 10 bases spanning the gap. For the CDR3, the DNA is TGTGCCAGCAGCGGGCGACTAACCTACAATGAGCAGTTCTTC. It is translated as CASSGRLTYNEQFF.

This clone was counted once. The chain carries TRBV7-2 and TRBJ1-3; tentatively, D is TRBD1 (6 bases). Trimming cost V 5 bases and J 0 bases, with 8 bases left between them. The length of the CDR3 is 14 residues. Germline V gene data show CDR1 as SGHTA and CDR2 as FQGNSA. CDR3 nucleotides: TGTGCCAGCAGCAGGGGGAGCTCTGGAAACACCATATATTTT. Its translation: CASSRGSSGNTIYF. Complete variable domain (other parts from reference TRBV7-2 and TRBJ1-3): GAGVSQSPSNKVTEKGKDVELRCDPISGHTALYWYRQSLGQGLEFLIYFQGNSAPDKSGLPSDRFSAERTGGSVSTLTIQRTQQEDSAVYLCASSRGSSGNTIYFGEGSWLTVV.

This chain uses TRBV5-4 with TRBJ2-2, with D tentatively TRBD1 (6 bases). V was cut by 5 bases and J by 0 bases, with 11 bases left in between. The CDR3 length is 15 residues. Germline V CDR1 and CDR2: SGHNT, YYREEE (reference sequence). CDR3 sequence: CASSPGTTNTGELFF. CDR3 in DNA: TGTGCCAGCAGTCCCGGGACAACGAACACCGGGGAGCTGTTTTTT.

This chain links TRBV19 with TRBJ1-1; no clear D gene. The CDR3 consists of 14 residues. V was trimmed by 0 bases and J by 3 bases, leaving 8 bases between them. Germline loops: CDR1 LNHDA, CDR2 SQIVND (reference sequence). CDR3 bases: TGTGCCAGTAGTATAGATGGACGTTACACTGAAGCTTTCTTT. Translating gives CASSIDGRYTEAFF.

The chain recombines TRBV11-3 with TRBJ1-1; tentative D call: TRBD1 (5 bases). In germline, CDR1 is SGHNT, CDR2 YENEEA. Trimming shortened V by 7 bases and J by 0 bases, and 9 bases separated the two germline ends. This CDR3 spans 13 amino acids. Written as DNA, the CDR3 is TGTGCCAGCACCCGGGGCATGAACACTGAAGCTTTCTTT. Amino acid sequence: CASTRGMNTEAFF. Variable domain in full (rest from reference TRBV11-3 and TRBJ1-1): EAGVVQSPRYKIIEKKQPVAFWCNPISGHNTLYWYLQNLGQGPELLIRYENEEAVDDSQLPKDRFSAERLKGVDSTLKIQPAELGDSAVYLCASTRGMNTEAFFGQGTRLTVV.